This T cell receptor (beta chain) was retrieved from a study of early T cells in non-severe SARS-CoV-2 infection. Turning to the study itself: Alpha and beta chains were unpaired, from unsorted whole-blood bulk RNA. Study results and limitations: Database matching using VDJdb favored anti-spike CD8 responses, with private and CD4 specificities left missing.

Individual cDNA molecules were tagged with unique molecular identifiers. Using its own MiXCR run on the 5' RACE reads, TCRdb lists one record per CDR3 protein. The repertoire holds 59,000 or so distinct CDR3 sequences, with around 12% as singletons. A word on this clonotype: No antigen is known for it.

Sequencing was performed on whole blood, taken at baseline. The source of this sequence is an adult who was a healthcare worker with PCR-confirmed SARS-CoV-2 infection or an uninfected control (not recorded which).

The DNA of the CDR3 is TGTGCCAGCAGCCCACGAGTGGAAGCTTTCTTT. Encoded protein: CASSPRVEAFF. The V call is TRBV28, the J call TRBJ1-1, with D unresolved. V lost 6 bases and J lost 8, with 10 bases in between. This CDR3 has 11 amino acids. The germline CDR1 and CDR2 sequences are MDHEN and SYDVKM.